Included here is one TCR beta chain sequence, with context. The entry originates in a study of control samples from healthy donors and cancer patients. The table came from immunoSEQ multiplex PCR; TCRdb's copy has only in-frame clones and leaves some out. The data hold around 120,000 clones, with around 88% observed a single time. Sequencing input: blood. The receptor was isolated from a man between 40 and 49 years old in good health.

Written as DNA, the CDR3 is TGCGCCAGCAGCCAAGATACAGATTCTCCTAACGAGCAGTACTTC. This encodes CASSQDTDSPNEQYF. The genes are TRBV4-1 and TRBJ2-7; D remains unclear. Germline V gene lookup returns CDR1 MGHRA and CDR2 YSYEKL. Trimming removed 0 bases at V and 5 bases at J, with 14 bases between. The CDR3 has 15 residues.